Each of the 21 T cell receptor beta chains below was sequenced from the same sample in a study of blood T cell repertoires in COVID-19. Data came from immunoSEQ multiplex PCR; TCRdb stores just in-frame clones and leaves some out. Here the sample spans about 500,000 clones, roughly 89% being singletons. Sequencing used peripheral blood. The origin of the receptors is a man between 18 and 35 years old with COVID-19, enrolled during active disease.

The chain recombines TRBV7-9 with TRBJ1-3, with D maybe TRBD1 (6 bases). Between the trimmed V and J ends, which lost 5 bases and 0 bases, there was a span of 11 bases. Germline-derived CDR1 and CDR2 are SEHNR and FQNEAQ (reference sequence). This CDR3 spans 15 amino acids. CDR3 sequence: CASSGTTNSGNTIYF. The CDR3 coding sequence is TGTGCCAGCAGCGGGACAACCAACTCTGGAAACACCATATATTTT.

The CDR3 sequence is CASTGSRTNEKLFF. In DNA, the CDR3 is TGTGCCAGCACCGGGAGCCGGACTAATGAAAAACTGTTTTTT. The chain uses TRBV2 and TRBJ1-4; D is ambiguous. The CDR3 covers 14 residues. Trimming removed 7 bases from V and 2 bases from J, with 11 bases in between. Germline V gene data show CDR1 as SNHLY and CDR2 as FYNNEI. The whole variable domain, filled in from reference TRBV2 and TRBJ1-4, reads EPEVTQTPSHQVTQMGQEVILRCVPISNHLYFYWYRQILGQKVEFLVSFYNNEISEKSEIFDDQFSVERPDGSNFTLKIRSTKLEDSAMYFCASTGSRTNEKLFFGSGTQLSVL.

The chain employs TRBV5-6 and TRBJ2-3; 12 bases line up with TRBD1. CDR3 length equals 16 residues. Germline V gene lookup returns CDR1 SGHDT and CDR2 YYEEEE. Losses at the gene ends were 2 bases for V and 2 bases for J; bases not matched to a gene: 3. CDR3 loop: CASSFGTGGTTDTQYF. CDR3 coding DNA: TGTGCCAGCAGCTTTGGGACAGGGGGCACCACAGATACGCAGTATTTT.

The chain joins TRBV13 to TRBJ1-1, with 8 bases that match TRBD1. J was trimmed by 0 bases and V by 0 bases; bases with no gene match: 3. CDR3 length: 16 amino acids. Per the germline V gene, CDR1 is PRHDT and CDR2 is FYEKMQ (reference sequence). Written as DNA, the CDR3 is TGTGCCAGCAGCTTAGGCAGGGGGCTGTTGAACACTGAAGCTTTCTTT. This translates into CASSLGRGLLNTEAFF.

The chain couples TRBV5-6 to TRBJ1-1, with 9 bases lining up with TRBD1. The CDR3 sequence is 19 residues long. J gave up 0 bases and V 3 bases, and 15 bases lay outside the gene matches. Germline CDR1 and CDR2: SGHDT and YYEEEE. CDR3 amino acids: CASSWYLGQGSGMNTEAFF. Written as DNA, the CDR3 is TGTGCCAGCAGCTGGTACCTCGGACAGGGGTCGGGAATGAACACTGAAGCTTTCTTT.

The chain uses TRBV6-5 and TRBJ2-7; TRBD2 aligns across 10 bases. The trim removed 6 bases at V and 3 bases at J, leaving 8 bases unmatched. This CDR3 contains 15 residues. Germline values: CDR1 MNHEY, CDR2 SVGAGI. CDR3 bases: TGTGCCAGCAGGCTAGCGGGAGTGGGGAGCTACGAGCAGTACTTC. This sequence encodes CASRLAGVGSYEQYF.

The chain combines TRBV2 with TRBJ2-1, with TRBD2 identical over 7 bases. The ends lost 6 bases at V and 4 bases at J; junction bases unmatched: 6. The CDR3 contains 14 residues. In germline, CDR1 is SNHLY, CDR2 FYNNEI. The CDR3 DNA sequence: TGTGCCAGCAGGCCTCGCGGGGGATACAATGAGCAGTTCTTC. It translates to CASRPRGGYNEQFF.

The chain uses TRBV18 and TRBJ1-4, with 8 positions matching TRBD1. Germline assignment: CDR1 KGHSH and CDR2 LQKENI. The CDR3 has 14 residues. With V trimmed by 4 bases and J by 4 bases, 2 bases remained unmatched. The CDR3 bases are TGTGCCAGCTCACGAGGACAGGGTAATGAAAAACTGTTTTTT. It encodes CASSRGQGNEKLFF. Full variable domain (outside the CDR3, taken from reference TRBV18 and TRBJ1-4): NAGVMQNPRHLVRRRGQEARLRCSPMKGHSHVYWYRQLPEEGLKFMVYLQKENIIDESGMPKERFSAEFPKEGPSILRIQQVVRGDSAAYFCASSRGQGNEKLFFGSGTQLSVL.

The rearrangement joins TRBV3-1 (or the pseudogene TRBV3-2) to TRBJ1-2, with 8 positions matching TRBD1. There are 13 residues in the CDR3. The junction had 5 bases not matched to a gene; V was cut back by 4 bases and J by 7 bases. The germline gives CDR1 LGHDT, CDR2 YNNKEL (reference sequence). The chain's CDR3 is CASSPSDRGGYTF. DNA for the CDR3: TGTGCCAGCAGCCCGTCCGACAGGGGTGGCTACACCTTC.

In its sample, this clone was seen many times. The genes are TRBV7-9 and TRBJ2-1, with 11 bases matching TRBD1. Per the germline V gene, CDR1 is SEHNR and CDR2 is FQNEAQ (reference sequence). This CDR3 comprises 15 residues. With V trimmed by 4 bases and J by 10 bases, 9 bases remained unmatched. CDR3 in amino acids: CASSSTGTGGIEQFF. The CDR3 coding sequence is TGTGCCAGCAGCTCGACCGGGACAGGGGGGATAGAGCAGTTCTTC. The whole variable domain, remainder taken from reference TRBV7-9 and TRBJ2-1, is DTGVSQNPRHKITKRGQNVTFRCDPISEHNRLYWYRQTLGQGPEFLTYFQNEAQLEKSRLLSDRFSAERPKGSFSTLEIQRTEQGDSAMYLCASSSTGTGGIEQFFGPGTRLTVL.

This clone is a singleton in its sample. In DNA form, the CDR3 reads TGTGCCAGCTCACCACTAGCGACTAGCGATGACACGCAGTATTTT. The encoded protein is CASSPLATSDDTQYF. This sequence joins TRBV18 and TRBJ2-3; 8 nucleotides agree with TRBD2. CDR3 length: 15 amino acids. Trimming cost V 1 base and J 9 bases; bases outside gene matches: 9. The germline V gene has CDR1 KGHSH and CDR2 LQKENI.

The chain employs TRBV6-5 and TRBJ2-1; tentatively, D is TRBD2 (5 bases). The CDR3 contains 16 residues. Germline lookup yields CDR1 MNHEY and CDR2 SVGAGI. Trimming cost V 4 bases and J 0 bases, with 13 bases left between them. The CDR3 DNA follows: TGTGCCAGCAGTTCCCCTCGGGGAGTCTCCTACAATGAGCAGTTCTTC. Amino acid sequence: CASSSPRGVSYNEQFF.

The V and J genes are TRBV6-6 and TRBJ2-5, with unresolved D. CDR1 and CDR2 from the germline V gene are MNHNY and SVGAGI (reference sequence). The CDR3 consists of 13 residues. The ends were cut back, 2 bases at V and 2 bases at J, with 6 bases in the middle. Written as DNA, the CDR3 is TGTGCCAGCAGTTACCGAACTCAAGAGACCCAGTACTTC. It codes for CASSYRTQETQYF.

The chain joins TRBV11-3 to TRBJ2-7; D possibly corresponds to TRBD1 (6 bases). This CDR3 contains 15 residues. The V gene's germline CDR1 is SGHNT and CDR2 YENEEA. V lost 5 bases, J lost 0 bases, and 14 bases lay in between. CDR3 in amino acids: CASSPQQGFSYEQYF. The CDR3 coding sequence is TGTGCCAGCAGCCCCCAGCAGGGGTTCTCCTACGAGCAGTACTTC.

This clone has only a few counts. Distinct nucleotide sequences in the sample also encode this CDR3. CDR3: CASRRGGAVNTEAFF. DNA for the CDR3: TGTGCCAGCAGGCGGGGGGGGGCAGTGAACACTGAAGCTTTCTTT. The rearrangement uses TRBV27 and TRBJ1-1, with a weak D call TRBD1 (6 bases). From germline, CDR1 is MNHEY and CDR2 SMNVEV (reference sequence). V was cut by 6 bases and J by 0 bases, with 14 bases left in between. The CDR3 extends over 15 amino acids.

J is TRBJ2-7 and V is TRBV5-1, with TRBD1 matching over 7 bases. Germline CDR1 and CDR2: SGHRS and YFSETQ. The trim removed 4 bases at V and 3 bases at J, leaving 7 bases unmatched. CDR3 length: 14 amino acids. The CDR3: CASSPWDSIYEQYF. The CDR3 DNA follows: TGCGCCAGCAGCCCATGGGACAGCATCTACGAGCAGTACTTC.

The chain employs TRBV7-8 and TRBJ2-7; no clear D. The germline CDR1 and CDR2 sequences are SGHVS and FQNEAQ. V lost 5 bases and J 3 bases, leaving 8 bases between the germline ends. This CDR3 comprises 12 residues. CDR3 residues: CASSDPGYEQYF. CDR3 DNA sequence: TGTGCCAGCAGCGACCCGGGCTACGAGCAGTACTTC.

The V gene is TRBV21-1, the J gene TRBJ1-6; the table gives TRBD1 as D, unverified against the DNA. TRBV21-1 is deemed a pseudogene. The CDR3 spans 14 residues. The CDR3 protein is CASSKVSGGSPLHF. The CDR3 DNA reads as TGTGCCAGCAGCAAAGTGTCAGGGGGATCACCCCTCCACTTT.

CDR3 in amino acids: CSVIGGTGHEQYF. For the CDR3, the DNA is TGCAGCGTCATTGGAGGGACAGGGCACGAGCAGTACTTC. V is TRBV29-1 and J is TRBJ2-7; 9 bases agree with TRBD1. V shed 6 bases and J 5 bases; nucleotides not matched to a gene: 8. The germline V gene has CDR1 SQVTM and CDR2 ANQGSEA. This CDR3 is 13 amino acids long.

The rearrangement joins TRBV6-5 to TRBJ1-1; no clear D gene. V dropped 6 bases and J dropped 0 bases, with 8 bases sitting between them. CDR1 is MNHEY and CDR2 is SVGAGI in the germline V gene. The CDR3 spans 13 residues. CDR3 DNA sequence: TGTGCCAGCAGGATAGAAATGAACACTGAAGCTTTCTTT. This sequence encodes CASRIEMNTEAFF.

This chain uses TRBV7-3 with TRBJ2-3, with D maybe TRBD2 (6 bases). The CDR3 spans 19 residues. Trimming took off 4 bases at V and 0 bases at J, with 23 bases between the two ends. Germline lookup yields CDR1 SGHTA and CDR2 FQGTGA. The CDR3 protein is CASSSNLGAGRGSTDTQYF. The CDR3 DNA reads TGTGCCAGCAGCTCCAATCTCGGGGCGGGGCGGGGCAGCACAGATACGCAGTATTTT.